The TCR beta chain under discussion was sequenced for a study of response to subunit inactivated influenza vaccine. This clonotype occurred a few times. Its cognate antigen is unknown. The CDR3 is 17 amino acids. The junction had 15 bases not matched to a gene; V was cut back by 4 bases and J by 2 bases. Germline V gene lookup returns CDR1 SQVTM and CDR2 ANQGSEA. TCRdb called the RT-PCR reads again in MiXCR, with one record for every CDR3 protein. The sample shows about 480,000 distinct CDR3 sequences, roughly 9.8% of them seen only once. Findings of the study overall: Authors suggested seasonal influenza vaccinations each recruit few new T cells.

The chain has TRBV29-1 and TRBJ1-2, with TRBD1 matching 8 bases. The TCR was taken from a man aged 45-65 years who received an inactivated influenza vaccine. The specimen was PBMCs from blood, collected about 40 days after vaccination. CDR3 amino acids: CSVGGKAGGNPNYGYTF. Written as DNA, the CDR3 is TGCAGCGTTGGGGGGAAGGCAGGGGGCAATCCCAACTATGGCTACACCTTC.